The entry below describes one TCR beta chain. What it binds is not known. Data came from immunoSEQ multiplex PCR; TCRdb stores just in-frame clones and leaves some out. The sample records roughly 40,000 clones, 65% to 90% being singletons. Germline V gives CDR1 MDHEN, CDR2 SYDVKM. V dropped 3 bases and J dropped 5; count of bases not matched to a gene: 5. The length of the CDR3 is 15 residues. These data come from a study of STAT5B mutations in CD4+ large granular lymphocyte leukemia. Study conclusions and caveats: CD4-sorted patient repertoires seemed more clonal than healthy CD4+ repertoires. No patients shared main leukemic clonotypes, though roughly 25% appeared at low frequency elsewhere.

The clonotype originates from a human donor in good health. The chain combines TRBV28 with TRBJ1-5; 9 nucleotides line up with TRBD1. The source material was CD4+ T cells from blood buffy coats. CDR3 in amino acids: CASSLGTGRDQPQHF. The CDR3 nucleotides read TGTGCCAGCAGTTTGGGGACAGGGAGAGATCAGCCCCAGCATTTT.